Shown below are 26 T cell receptor beta chains from a single sample sequenced in a study of beta chain features in type 1 diabetes. Of the isolated RNA, all was reverse transcribed, and so the sequenced material was expressed TCRB transcripts. Sequencing was performed with immunoSEQ multiplex PCR; in TCRdb, only in-frame clones are kept and a portion is missing. Among hundreds of thousands of clones, 12% to 15% were seen once, and the ten largest hold more than 6.5%. Input material: central memory CD4+ T cells from blood. The receptors were sampled from a man younger than 45 in good health.

CDR3 region: CASSPTGRRAFF. Written as DNA, the CDR3 is TGTGCCAGCAGCCCGACTGGGAGGCGGGCTTTCTTT. The gene calls are TRBV7-2 and TRBJ1-1; no reliable D call. Germline V gives CDR1 SGHTA, CDR2 FQGNSA. This CDR3 has 12 residues. Trimming removed 5 bases at V and 11 bases at J, with 15 bases between.

This sequence joins TRBV4-3 and TRBJ1-1; D gene uncertain. Germline lookup yields CDR1 LGHNA and CDR2 YSLEER. The CDR3 length is 15 residues. Trimming removed 0 bases from V and 1 base from J, with 9 bases in between. The CDR3 sequence is CASSQDQLPNTEAFF. The CDR3 DNA follows: TGCGCCAGCAGCCAAGATCAGCTTCCGAACACTGAAGCTTTCTTT.

In this sample, this clone turned up a few times. The J gene is TRBJ2-5, the V gene TRBV7-3, with 9 bases matching TRBD2. J lost 5 bases, V lost 5 bases, and 6 bases had no gene match. There are 14 residues in the CDR3. Germline-derived CDR1 and CDR2 are SGHTA and FQGTGA. The CDR3 coding sequence is TGTGCCAGCAGCCAAACTAGCGGGTCGGAGACCCAGTACTTC. Residues: CASSQTSGSETQYF.

The genes are TRBV5-1 and TRBJ1-1; TRBD1 matches 9 bases. Per germline, CDR1 SGHRS and CDR2 YFSETQ. The CDR3 sequence is 14 residues long. J was trimmed by 2 bases and V by 3 bases; bases with no gene match: 2. Here the CDR3 DNA reads TGCGCCAGCAGCTGGACAGGGGCCAACACTGAAGCTTTCTTT. Translating it yields CASSWTGANTEAFF.

The chain recombines TRBV11-3 with TRBJ2-1; TRBD2 aligns across 10 bases. This CDR3 contains 15 residues. V dropped 5 bases and J dropped 2; count of bases not matched to a gene: 3. CDR1 is SGHNT, CDR2 YENEEA, per germline. The CDR3 here is CASSITSGTYNEQFF. Written as DNA, the CDR3 is TGTGCCAGCAGCATAACTAGCGGGACCTACAATGAGCAGTTCTTC.

This clone has only a few counts. V is TRBV29-1 and J is TRBJ2-6, with D possibly being TRBD1 or TRBD2 (5 bases each). The ends were cut back, 3 bases at V and 0 bases at J, with 18 bases in the middle. There are 18 residues in the CDR3. Germline values: CDR1 SQVTM, CDR2 ANQGSEA. CDR3 region: CSVEGPGTQLSGANVLTF. In DNA, the CDR3 is TGCAGCGTTGAGGGCCCCGGGACCCAGCTCTCTGGGGCCAACGTCCTGACTTTC.

The gene calls are TRBV7-2 and TRBJ2-7; 8 bases map to TRBD2. The junction had 7 bases not matched to a gene; V was cut back by 4 bases and J by 2 bases. Germline assignment: CDR1 SGHTA and CDR2 FQGNSA. The CDR3 length is 15 residues. CDR3 sequence (DNA): TGTGCCAGCAGCTGGGGGACTAGAGTTGCCTACGAGCAGTACTTC. Its translation is CASSWGTRVAYEQYF.

This clone was seen a handful of times. The chain uses TRBV5-4 and TRBJ2-1, with TRBD2 identical over 13 bases. The junction had 6 bases not matched to a gene; V was cut back by 5 bases and J by 4 bases. Germline V gene lookup returns CDR1 SGHNT and CDR2 YYREEE (reference sequence). This CDR3 is built from 16 residues. CDR3 amino acids: CASRSPLAGGYNEQFF. The CDR3 DNA reads TGTGCCAGCAGATCTCCACTAGCGGGAGGGTACAATGAGCAGTTCTTC.

The chain carries TRBV5-3 and TRBJ2-3; D gene unclear. TRBV5-3 is an ORF for which the function is uncertain. The germline V and J ends were trimmed by 8 bases and 4 bases, with 14 bases remaining between them. The CDR3 consists of 13 residues. CDR3 region: CASNPSSADTQYF. The CDR3 bases are TGTGCCAGCAACCCTTCCTCGGCAGATACGCAGTATTTT.

The chain carries TRBV7-2 and TRBJ2-5, with 10 bases that match TRBD2. This CDR3 contains 15 residues. Looked up from germline, CDR1 is SGHTA and CDR2 is FQGNSA. V trimming: 2 bases; J trimming: 5 bases; junction bases outside the gene matches: 5. The CDR3 coding sequence is TGTGCCAGCAGCTTAAAGCGGGGGGGGACGGAGACCCAGTACTTC. Amino acids: CASSLKRGGTETQYF. Complete variable domain (other parts from reference TRBV7-2 and TRBJ2-5): GAGVSQSPSNKVTEKGKDVELRCDPISGHTALYWYRQSLGQGLEFLIYFQGNSAPDKSGLPSDRFSAERTGGSVSTLTIQRTQQEDSAVYLCASSLKRGGTETQYFGPGTRLLVL.

The rearrangement uses TRBV7-8 and TRBJ1-5; the match to TRBD1 covers 9 bases. This CDR3 is 19 amino acids long. Germline CDR1 and CDR2: SGHVS and FQNEAQ. J lost 0 bases, V lost 5 bases, and 14 bases had no gene match. CDR3 residues: CASSGGGTGQRYSNQPQHF. The CDR3 DNA reads as TGTGCCAGCAGCGGAGGGGGGACAGGGCAAAGATATAGCAATCAGCCCCAGCATTTT. Supplemented by reference TRBV7-8 and TRBJ1-5, the full variable domain reads GAGVSQSPRYKVAKRGQDVALRCDPISGHVSLFWYQQALGQGPEFLTYFQNEAQLDKSGLPSDRFFAERPEGSVSTLKIQRTQQEDSAVYLCASSGGGTGQRYSNQPQHFGDGTRLSIL.

V gene TRBV30 combines with J gene TRBJ2-1, with TRBD2 matching 11 bases. V trimming: 5 bases; J trimming: 7 bases; junction bases outside the gene matches: 7. The CDR3 has 14 amino acids. Germline V gene sequence: CDR1 GTSNPN, CDR2 SVGIG (reference sequence). CDR3 sequence: CAWALASGRNEQFF. The CDR3 nucleotides are TGTGCCTGGGCTCTTGCTAGCGGGAGGAATGAGCAGTTCTTC.

The V call is TRBV6-4, the J call TRBJ2-2; maybe TRBD2 (6 bases). Trimming removed 4 bases from V and 2 bases from J, with 11 bases in between. CDR1 and CDR2 from the germline V gene are MRHNA and SNTAGT. The CDR3 runs 15 residues. CDR3 coding DNA: TGTGCCAGCAGTGTGGTGGGGGGAAACACCGGGGAGCTGTTTTTT. Translated, it gives CASSVVGGNTGELFF.

This clone was detected a few times. J is TRBJ1-1 and V is TRBV27; 7 bases match TRBD1. J gave up 7 bases and V 4 bases, and 12 bases lay outside the gene matches. The CDR3 has 15 amino acids. Germline V gene sequence: CDR1 MNHEY, CDR2 SMNVEV (reference sequence). The CDR3, as DNA: TGTGCCAGCAGTTCCCCAGGGGGACCCCCGTTTGAAGCTTTCTTT. Translation gives CASSSPGGPPFEAFF.

Note on this clone: This likely came from a read error, as a far larger clone is one base away. The chain uses TRBV13 and TRBJ1-1, with D tentatively TRBD1 (6 bases). V shed 5 bases and J shed 0 bases, with 19 bases lying between them. CDR1 and CDR2 from the germline V gene are PRHDT and FYEKMQ (reference sequence). This CDR3 spans 17 amino acids. Here the CDR3 DNA reads TGTGCCAGCAGCCAACGTCCCGGGACATTTATGAACACTGAAGCTTTCTTT. It yields the protein CASSQRPGTFMNTEAFF.

Comments on this clone: A far larger clone is just one base off, so this is likely a read error. Other DNA sequences within the sample encode an identical CDR3. The chain uses TRBV30 and TRBJ1-5; D is undetermined. With 2 bases removed from V and 9 bases from J, the gap between germline ends came to 11 bases. This CDR3 is 12 amino acids long. Germline-derived CDR1 and CDR2 are GTSNPN and SVGIG (reference sequence). The CDR3 coding sequence is TGTGCCTGGAGTACTGCCCTGGGGCCCCAGCATTTT. Its protein product is CAWSTALGPQHF.

This clone was detected only a few times. CDR3 nucleotides: TGTGCCAGCAGTTCCGCCGGGGTAGCGTCCTACAATGAGCAGTTCTTC. The encoded protein is CASSSAGVASYNEQFF. The rearrangement uses TRBV6-6 and TRBJ2-1, with a weak D call TRBD2 (5 bases). Germline V gene data show CDR1 as MNHNY and CDR2 as SVGAGI (reference sequence). V gave up 4 bases and J gave up 1 base, with 14 bases separating them. CDR3 length: 16 amino acids.

This clone was seen a handful of times. Other DNA sequences in the same sample also yield this CDR3. The chain employs TRBV5-1 and TRBJ2-5; 7 bases align to TRBD1. V lost 1 base to trimming and J lost 5 bases; unmatched junction nucleotides: 5. Germline values: CDR1 SGHRS, CDR2 YFSETQ. CDR3 length: 14 residues. The CDR3 DNA reads TGCGCCAGCAGCTTGCGAGGGGGCCGGGAGACCCAGTACTTC. Its protein product is CASSLRGGRETQYF.

V usage is TRBV4-1 and J usage is TRBJ2-2; no clear D. The CDR3 runs to 12 residues. V was cut by 0 bases and J by 6 bases, with 2 bases left in between. The germline gives CDR1 MGHRA, CDR2 YSYEKL. As DNA, the CDR3 is TGCGCCAGCAGCCAAGAGTCCGGGGAGCTGTTTTTT. Amino acids: CASSQESGELFF.

This clone was found a few times. This chain uses TRBV6-5 with TRBJ2-7; a possible D gene is TRBD1 (6 bases). The V and J ends lost 5 bases and 0 bases respectively, with 14 bases between them. The CDR3 length is 15 residues. Per germline, CDR1 MNHEY and CDR2 SVGAGI. CDR3 sequence reads: CASSKLRDNSYEQYV. In nucleotides, the CDR3 is TGTGCCAGCAGTAAACTCCGGGACAACTCCTACGAGCAGTACGTC.

A few counts support this clone. The chain joins TRBV6-1 to TRBJ2-7, with 8 bases lining up with TRBD1. Germline values: CDR1 MNHNS, CDR2 SASEGT. After removal of 5 bases from V and 0 bases from J, the junction contained 3 bases not matched to a gene. CDR3 size: 14 residues. In nucleotides, the CDR3 is TGTGCCAGCAGTCGGACAGGGAGCTCCTACGAGCAGTACGTC. It codes for CASSRTGSSYEQYV.

This clone has at least ten counts. This chain links TRBV2 with TRBJ2-4; D gene uncertain. The length of the CDR3 is 11 residues. The germline gives CDR1 SNHLY, CDR2 FYNNEI. Trimming removed 3 bases from V and 7 bases from J, with 4 bases in between. DNA for the CDR3: TGTGCCAGCAGTGACAATAACATTCAGTACTTC. Translation gives CASSDNNIQYF.

Only a few counts were recorded for this clone. The rearrangement uses TRBV6-4 and TRBJ2-3; a weak D match, TRBD1 (6 bases). CDR1 and CDR2 from the germline V gene are MRHNA and SNTAGT. Between the trimmed V and J ends, which lost 2 bases and 2 bases, there was a span of 14 bases. This CDR3 is built from 16 residues. The CDR3 nucleotides read TGTGCCAGCAGTGACCAAGGACAGACCCCCACAGATACGCAGTATTTT. The encoded protein is CASSDQGQTPTDTQYF.

The gene calls are TRBV27 and TRBJ2-7; 11 bases agree with TRBD2. In germline, CDR1 is MNHEY, CDR2 SMNVEV (reference sequence). The CDR3 totals 15 residues. V lost 5 bases and J lost 4; bases outside the gene matches: 7. The CDR3 coding sequence is TGTGCCAGCAGTAGCCTAGCGGGAGGCGCGTACGAGCAGTACGTC. This translates into CASSSLAGGAYEQYV.

In this sample, this clone turned up a few times. The CDR3 DNA reads as TGTGCCAGCAGCTTAGATGGGTCAGGGCGTAGAGAAGCTTTCTTT. As protein: CASSLDGSGRREAFF. The V and J genes are TRBV11-3 and TRBJ1-1; a weak D match, TRBD1 (5 bases). The CDR3 is 15 amino acids. V gave up 0 bases and J gave up 8 bases, with 16 bases separating them. Germline V gives CDR1 SGHNT, CDR2 YENEEA.

The V gene is TRBV18, the J gene TRBJ1-1; D not certain. CDR1 and CDR2 from the germline V gene are KGHSH and LQKENI. Trimming left V 6 bases short and J 4 bases short, with 12 bases between. The CDR3 has 13 residues. The CDR3 protein is CASSLDASTEAFF. The CDR3 DNA is TGTGCCAGCTCCCTCGACGCGAGCACTGAAGCTTTCTTT.